A selection of T cell receptor beta chains follows, all from one sample in a study of long-term antiretroviral therapy in people with HIV. The table came from immunoSEQ multiplex PCR; TCRdb's copy has only in-frame clones and leaves some out. Among some 18,000 clones, 60% to 85% were seen once, and the ten largest hold roughly 6.5%. The sample in question was unsorted PBMCs, obtained at the start of antiretroviral therapy, before treatment. These receptors were taken from a young man with HIV. The CDR3 runs from the conserved cysteine through the conserved F or W. D genes are given only for firm matches. Expanded clones are given a class, and other clones once, few, many or no size at all.

few	.	TRBV7-9	TRBJ2-1	CASSPHLLGIGINEQFF	TGTGCCAGCAGCCCACATTTATTAGGGATAGGCATCAATGAGCAGTTCTTC
.	TRBD2	TRBV30	TRBJ2-1	CAWRLAGVYNEQFF	TGTGCCTGGAGACTAGCGGGAGTCTACAATGAGCAGTTCTTC
.	.	TRBV29-1	TRBJ2-7	CSVGRGGWDEQYF	TGCAGCGTTGGCAGGGGAGGATGGGACGAGCAGTACTTC
.	.	TRBV4-3	TRBJ1-5	CASSQDGLETPQHF	TGCGCCAGCAGCCAAGACGGCTTAGAAACGCCCCAGCATTTT
.	.	TRBV7-9	TRBJ2-7	CASSLGGASEQYF	TGTGCCAGCAGCTTAGGGGGGGCTAGCGAGCAGTACTTC
.	.	TRBV28	TRBJ2-3	CASSLRVPRDTQYF	TGTGCCAGCAGTTTACGGGTTCCACGAGATACGCAGTATTTT
.	TRBD2	TRBV5-6	TRBJ2-1	CASSPPGLVPTNEQFF	TGTGCCAGCAGCCCGCCGGGACTAGTCCCCACCAATGAGCAGTTCTTC
.	.	TRBV25-1	TRBJ2-3	CASRTSGAADTQYF	TGTGCCAGCAGGACCTCAGGTGCGGCAGATACGCAGTATTTT
.	TRBD2	TRBV7-3	TRBJ2-1	CASSPRLAGVNEQFF	TGTGCCAGCAGCCCCAGACTAGCGGGAGTAAATGAGCAGTTCTTC
.	TRBD1	TRBV10-1	TRBJ1-1	CASSEGGQGGEAFF	TGCGCCAGCAGCGAGGGGGGACAGGGAGGTGAAGCTTTCTTT
.	.	TRBV7-9	TRBJ2-7	CASSSSWTAYEQYF	TGTGCCAGCAGCTCCAGTTGGACAGCATACGAGCAGTACTTC
once	.	TRBV4-1	TRBJ1-2	CASSQVGQSGYTF	TGCGCCAGCAGCCAAGTCGGACAGTCCGGCTACACCTTC
.	TRBD1	TRBV13	TRBJ2-7	CASSVGQPYEQYF	TGTGCCAGCAGCGTGGGACAGCCCTACGAGCAGTACTTC
once	.	TRBV7-9	TRBJ2-7	CASSIGTGAIPYEQYF	TGTGCCAGCAGCATAGGGACGGGAGCGATCCCCTACGAGCAGTACTTC
.	.	TRBV19	TRBJ1-2	CASIPTGGGNVVYGYTF	TGTGCCAGTATTCCCACGGGAGGAGGGAACGTGGTATATGGCTACACCTTC
.	TRBD1	TRBV14	TRBJ2-1	CASSQDPGQGDNEQFF	TGTGCCAGCAGCCAAGATCCCGGACAGGGGGACAATGAGCAGTTCTTC
.	TRBD1	TRBV28	TRBJ2-7	CASSLTQGANEQYF	TGTGCCAGCAGTTTAACACAGGGGGCTAACGAGCAGTACTTC
.	TRBD2	TRBV4-3	TRBJ2-1	CASSQVFGTSGRALVYNEQFF	TGCGCCAGCAGCCAAGTTTTTGGGACTAGCGGGAGGGCCCTGGTCTACAATGAGCAGTTCTTC
.	TRBD1	TRBV6-5	TRBJ1-2	CASRKTGTYGYTF	TGTGCCAGCAGAAAGACAGGGACCTATGGCTACACCTTC
.	.	TRBV7-9	TRBJ2-7	CASSSGQTFYEQYF	TGTGCCAGCAGCTCCGGGCAGACCTTTTACGAGCAGTACTTC
.	TRBD1	TRBV10-2	TRBJ2-3	CASSKTGGTDTQYF	TGCGCCAGCAGTAAGACAGGGGGCACAGATACGCAGTATTTT
.	.	TRBV28	TRBJ1-3	CASSPPDRMSGNTIYF	TGTGCCAGCAGTCCCCCCGACAGGATGTCTGGAAACACCATATATTTT
.	TRBD1	TRBV28	TRBJ1-1	CASSFRYRGNLNTEAFF	TGTGCCAGCAGTTTCCGGTACAGGGGAAACTTGAACACTGAAGCTTTCTTT
.	TRBD1	TRBV6-5	TRBJ2-2	CASSYGTGYTGELFF	TGTGCCAGCAGTTACGGGACAGGGTACACCGGGGAGCTGTTTTTT
medium-sized	.	TRBV14	TRBJ2-7	CASSLNHEQYF	TGTGCCAGCAGCCTCAACCACGAGCAGTACTTC
.	.	TRBV5-6	TRBJ1-2	CASSPPDVVFGYTF	TGTGCCAGCAGCCCCCCGGACGTCGTTTTTGGCTACACCTTC
.	.	TRBV28	TRBJ1-1	CASSSPGEESAEAFF	TGTGCCAGCAGTTCCCCCGGGGAGGAGTCGGCTGAAGCTTTCTTT
.	.	TRBV7-9	TRBJ2-2	CASSLGLAGELFF	TGTGCCAGCAGCTTAGGGTTGGCCGGGGAGCTGTTTTTT
.	.	TRBV7-9	TRBJ1-4	CASHSGTNEKLFF	TGTGCCAGCCATTCTGGGACTAATGAAAAACTGTTTTTT
.	TRBD1	TRBV10-1	TRBJ2-7	CARNLQGVSYEQYF	TGCGCCAGAAACTTACAGGGGGTCAGCTACGAGCAGTACTTC
.	TRBD1	TRBV29-1	TRBJ2-5	CSVGQGETQYF	TGCAGCGTCGGACAGGGGGAGACCCAGTACTTC
.	.	TRBV2	TRBJ1-4	CASNGGATNEKLFF	TGTGCCAGCAACGGGGGTGCAACTAATGAAAAACTGTTTTTT
.	TRBD2	TRBV11-2	TRBJ2-7	CASSAGLAIYEQYF	TGTGCCAGCAGCGCGGGACTAGCGATCTACGAGCAGTACTTC
.	TRBD1	TRBV29-1	TRBJ2-7	CSVKRDSYEQYF	TGCAGCGTTAAACGGGACAGCTACGAGCAGTACTTC
once	.	TRBV28	TRBJ2-5	CASNLQGRETQYF	TGTGCCAGCAACTTACAGGGTAGAGAGACCCAGTACTTC
few	TRBD1	TRBV9	TRBJ1-2	CASSNHRGPNYGYTF	TGTGCCAGCAGCAACCACAGGGGCCCCAACTATGGCTACACCTTC
.	.	TRBV27	TRBJ2-1	CASSRGTPPLEQFF	TGTGCCAGCTCTAGGGGGACCCCCCCTCTTGAGCAGTTCTTC
.	TRBD2	TRBV9	TRBJ2-1	CASSAIGTSRDLFYNEQFF	TGTGCCAGCAGCGCAATAGGGACTAGCCGAGATCTGTTCTACAATGAGCAGTTCTTC
medium-sized	.	TRBV5-8	TRBJ2-7	CASSLPGVEQYF	TGTGCCAGCAGCCTCCCCGGGGTCGAGCAGTACTTC
.	.	TRBV5-5	TRBJ1-1	CASSVDTFGAFF	TGTGCCAGCAGCGTGGACACCTTTGGAGCTTTCTTT